A selection of T cell receptor beta chains follows, all from one sample in a study of identical twins. TCRdb re-called the 5' RACE reads through MiXCR, storing one row per CDR3 protein. Here the sample spans 200,000 to 300,000 distinct CDR3 sequences, approximately 7% being singletons. The same data also contributed to another study, on yellow fever vaccine responses in identical twins.

The specimen sequenced was memory (CD45RO+) T cells sorted from blood. Source of these receptors: a woman under 30 in good health. Both conserved end residues are part of each CDR3. A D gene is named only where the DNA matches it firmly. Only part of the rows carry a size: once, few, many, or a class if the clone is expanded.

D gene: TRBD2
J gene: TRBJ2-3
clone size: .
V gene: TRBV10-2
CDR3 DNA: TGCGCCAGCAGTGAGAGGTTGCAGGGACTAGCGGACACAGATACGCAGTATTTT
CDR3 protein: CASSERLQGLADTDTQYF

D gene: .
J gene: TRBJ2-3
clone size: few
V gene: TRBV20-1
CDR3 DNA: TGCAGTGCTAGACTAGCGCCAACAGATACGCAGTATTTT
CDR3 protein: CSARLAPTDTQYF

D gene: .
J gene: TRBJ1-6
clone size: .
V gene: TRBV5-1
CDR3 DNA: TGCGCCAGCAGCCTAAACCTGCAAACGTCACCCCTCCACTTT
CDR3 protein: CASSLNLQTSPLHF

D gene: TRBD1
J gene: TRBJ2-4
clone size: many
V gene: TRBV7-9
CDR3 DNA: TGTGCCAGCAGCCCCCGGACAGGGACCAAAAACATTCAGTACTTC
CDR3 protein: CASSPRTGTKNIQYF

D gene: .
J gene: TRBJ1-3
clone size: few
V gene: TRBV7-9
CDR3 DNA: TGTGCCAGCAGCTTGGGGGACCCTCGGTACAACACCATATATTTT
CDR3 protein: CASSLGDPRYNTIYF

D gene: .
J gene: TRBJ1-1
clone size: many
V gene: TRBV12-3/TRBV12-4
CDR3 DNA: TGTGCCAGCAGTTTAGCGCTAAGAGAGAACACTGAAGCTTTCTTT
CDR3 protein: CASSLALRENTEAFF

D gene: .
J gene: TRBJ2-6
clone size: .
V gene: TRBV20-1
CDR3 DNA: TGCAGTGCTATCCCGGTAAGAGGGGTTGCTGGGGCCAACGTCCTGACTTTC
CDR3 protein: CSAIPVRGVAGANVLTF

D gene: .
J gene: TRBJ2-1
clone size: .
V gene: TRBV27
CDR3 DNA: TGTGCCAGCAGTTTAGGTGGTGGCAGGGTTCGAAATGAGCAGTTCTTC
CDR3 protein: CASSLGGGRVRNEQFF

D gene: .
J gene: TRBJ1-1
clone size: few
V gene: TRBV14
CDR3 DNA: TGTGCCAGCAGCCAAGATCCCCGATGGGTGGCGGGGTCTGAAGCTTTCTTT
CDR3 protein: CASSQDPRWVAGSEAFF

D gene: .
J gene: TRBJ1-5
clone size: few
V gene: TRBV6-5
CDR3 DNA: TGTGCCAGCAGTTTGGCAGGGAATAGCAATCAGCCCCAGCATTTT
CDR3 protein: CASSLAGNSNQPQHF

D gene: .
J gene: TRBJ2-3
clone size: .
V gene: TRBV7-2
CDR3 DNA: TGTGCCAGCAGCTTAGATTCGGGGCGCACAGATACGCAGTATTTT
CDR3 protein: CASSLDSGRTDTQYF

D gene: .
J gene: TRBJ2-5
clone size: many
V gene: TRBV29-1
CDR3 DNA: TGCAGCGTTGTGAACAGGGACGTTCTCGGGGAGACCCAGTACTTC
CDR3 protein: CSVVNRDVLGETQYF